This T cell receptor (beta chain) was documented in a study of T cell responses to AZD1222 COVID-19 vaccine. Study observations and caveats: Nearly half of unique spike-specific TCRs reportedly avoided B.1.351 and B.1.1.7 mutated regions. The study sampled repertoires only after the peak T cell response. With two AZD1222 doses given, Spike-specific TCR breadth and depth both rose. Vaccine-related CD4 TCRs covered spike, predominating at 160-218 and 743-854.

Notes on this clone: As yet, its antigen is unknown.

TCRdb's table, derived via immunoSEQ multiplex PCR, lists solely in-frame clones and lacks some. The sample has about 120,000 clones, approximately 88% seen once. This sample comprised peripheral blood, obtained on day 0 of AZD1222 vaccination. This clonotype was obtained from an adult in good health.

The CDR3 region is CATSEPSSGLEGYTF. In nucleotides, the CDR3 is TGTGCCACCAGTGAACCCTCATCGGGCCTTGAAGGCTACACCTTC. The genes are TRBV24-1 and TRBJ1-2; D gene ambiguous. Trimming took 4 bases from V and 8 from J, leaving 19 bases between them. Germline CDR1 reads KGHDR; CDR2 reads SFDVKD. CDR3 size: 15 residues.